Presented here are 20 T cell receptor beta chains from one specimen sequenced in a study of OX40 agonist ivuxolimab in advanced cancers. Assay: immunoSEQ multiplex PCR; the TCRdb copy retains only in-frame clones and omits some. The sample consists of about 46,000 clones, 70% to 80% of them appearing once. The sample was CD4+ or CD8+ T cells sorted from blood, taken in a trial of the OX40 agonist ivuxolimab. The receptor source for this set is an adult with an advanced solid tumor such as melanoma, head and neck, liver or kidney cancer.

The chain recombines TRBV18 with TRBJ2-3, with D hard to call. CDR3 length: 16 residues. V lost 6 bases, J lost 0 bases, and 16 bases lay in between. Germline-derived CDR1 and CDR2 are KGHSH and LQKENI. CDR3 in amino acids: CASSALRLTSTDTQYF. In nucleotides, the CDR3 is TGTGCCAGCTCGGCTCTGCGACTGACTAGCACAGATACGCAGTATTTT.

The chain uses TRBV5-1 and TRBJ2-3; 7 bases map to TRBD1. J gave up 2 bases and V 3 bases, and 3 bases lay outside the gene matches. Looked up from germline, CDR1 is SGHRS and CDR2 is YFSETQ. This CDR3 is built from 14 residues. CDR3 sequence reads: CASSSGQLTDTQYF. The CDR3 DNA follows: TGCGCCAGCAGCTCGGGACAGCTCACAGATACGCAGTATTTT. The entire variable domain, with the rest obtained from reference TRBV5-1 and TRBJ2-3, is as follows: KAGVTQTPRYLIKTRGQQVTLSCSPISGHRSVSWYQQTPGQGLQFLFEYFSETQRNKGNFPGRFSGRQFSNSRSEMNVSTLELGDSALYLCASSSGQLTDTQYFGPGTRLTVL.

The chain has TRBV28 and TRBJ2-7; D is unresolved. V gave up 6 bases and J gave up 1 base, with 22 bases separating them. CDR1 is MDHEN, CDR2 SYDVKM, per germline. CDR3 length equals 17 residues. The CDR3 DNA reads TGTGCCAGCAGCCCCATCCGCTCTCGTCCCGGTTCCTACGAGCAGTACTTC. This codes for CASSPIRSRPGSYEQYF.

V and J are TRBV7-8 and TRBJ1-5; the D gene is possibly TRBD1 (5 bases). There are 15 residues in the CDR3. Germline values: CDR1 SGHVS, CDR2 FQNEAQ. The ends were cut back, 5 bases at V and 2 bases at J, with 13 bases in the middle. The DNA for the CDR3 is TGTGCCAGCAGCCCGGGACCCCGGGGCAATCAGCCCCAGCATTTT. Its translation is CASSPGPRGNQPQHF.

The gene calls are TRBV27 and TRBJ2-7, with TRBD2 identical over 11 bases. The CDR3 totals 17 residues. V was clipped by 3 bases and J by 2 bases; unmatched bases: 9. Germline V gene data show CDR1 as MNHEY and CDR2 as SMNVEV (reference sequence). CDR3 nucleotides: TGTGCCAGCAGTTTTTTGGGACTAGCGGTTAACCCCTACGAGCAGTACTTC. Protein: CASSFLGLAVNPYEQYF.

The CDR3 bases are TGTGCCAGCTCACCATCGAGCACAGATACGCAGTATTTT. Translated, it gives CASSPSSTDTQYF. The chain uses TRBV18 and TRBJ2-3; D remains unclear. Germline CDR1 KGHSH, CDR2 LQKENI. CDR3 length: 13 amino acids. The V and J ends lost 2 bases and 0 bases respectively, with 3 bases between them.

The chain carries TRBV7-9 and TRBJ1-4; no firm D call. The CDR3 spans 13 residues. The germline gives CDR1 SEHNR, CDR2 FQNEAQ (reference sequence). V lost 5 bases, J lost 4 bases, and 8 bases lay in between. In DNA form, the CDR3 reads TGTGCCAGCAGCCTCGAGATTAATGAAAAACTGTTTTTT. Translating gives CASSLEINEKLFF.

This clone occurred once. The chain joins TRBV4-2 to TRBJ2-5, with TRBD2 matching 9 bases. CDR3 length equals 16 residues. CDR1 and CDR2 from the germline V gene are LGHNA and YNFKEQ. Trimming took 0 bases from V and 4 from J; bases not matched to a gene: 6. DNA for the CDR3: TGTGCCAGCAGCCAAGAAATAGCGGGAGCGGGAGAGACCCAGTACTTC. The encoded protein is CASSQEIAGAGETQYF.

The V and J genes are TRBV6-1 and TRBJ2-1; D unresolved. Germline CDR1 MNHNS, CDR2 SASEGT. The V and J ends lost 3 bases and 3 bases respectively, with 9 bases between them. The CDR3 sequence is 14 residues long. The DNA of the CDR3 is TGTGCCAGCAGTGACGTTTACGGCTACAATGAGCAGTTCTTC. It codes for CASSDVYGYNEQFF.

This clone was observed a handful of times. CDR3 DNA: TGCGCCAGCAGCCACTCAATCCTCAGGGGCCGGCATTCACCCCTCCACTTT. It encodes CASSHSILRGRHSPLHF. The chain has TRBV4-1 and TRBJ1-6, with a weak D call TRBD1 (6 bases). The CDR3 is made up of 17 amino acids. Germline CDR1 MGHRA, CDR2 YSYEKL. Trimming took 3 bases from V and 8 from J, leaving 20 bases between them.

The rearrangement links TRBV9 to TRBJ1-5, with 7 bases aligning to TRBD1. The ends lost 3 bases at V and 5 bases at J; junction bases unmatched: 5. The CDR3 sequence is 14 residues long. The germline gives CDR1 SGDLS, CDR2 YYNGEE. CDR3 in DNA: TGTGCCAGCAGCGGACAGGGCTTACATCAGCCCCAGCATTTT. Its protein is CASSGQGLHQPQHF. Filled out from reference TRBV9 and TRBJ1-5, the complete variable domain reads DSGVTQTPKHLITATGQRVTLRCSPRSGDLSVYWYQQSLDQGLQFLIQYYNGEERAKGNILERFSAQQFPDLHSELNLSSLELGDSALYFCASSGQGLHQPQHFGDGTRLSIL.

V is TRBV28 and J is TRBJ2-1; TRBD1 is a possible D gene (6 bases). The CDR3 sequence is 16 residues long. Trimming stripped 5 bases from V and 8 bases from J, with 22 bases between. Germline CDR1 and CDR2: MDHEN and SYDVKM. CDR3 residues: CASSLQAGDGMDEQFF. The DNA of the CDR3 is TGTGCCAGCAGTCTCCAAGCAGGGGACGGTATGGATGAGCAGTTCTTC.

The CDR3 DNA sequence: TGTGCCAGCAGTTACGCCGGACTTCGGAAAGACAATGAGCAGTTCTTC. Translated: CASSYAGLRKDNEQFF. This sequence joins TRBV6-5 and TRBJ2-1, with a weak D call TRBD2 (5 bases). The CDR3 covers 16 residues. Germline assignment: CDR1 MNHEY and CDR2 SVGAGI. V lost 2 bases and J lost 5, with 16 bases in between.

The rearrangement links TRBV23-1 to TRBJ2-6, with D tentatively TRBD2 (6 bases). TRBV23-1 is designated an ORF whose function remains uncertain. The CDR3 totals 15 residues. Trimming removed 4 bases from V and 4 bases from J, with 11 bases in between. The CDR3 DNA reads TGCGCCAGCAGTCCAAGTGGGAGGGGGGCCAACGTCCTGACTTTC. This translates into CASSPSGRGANVLTF.

The chain uses TRBV28 and TRBJ1-1; D is undetermined. CDR3 length: 16 residues. Per the germline V gene, CDR1 is MDHEN and CDR2 is SYDVKM. Trimming removed 1 base from V and 0 bases from J, with 12 bases in between. This CDR3 reads CASSLSDLILNTEAFF. In DNA, the CDR3 is TGTGCCAGCAGTTTATCCGATCTTATCTTGAACACTGAAGCTTTCTTT.

The chain employs TRBV10-2 and TRBJ2-3, with 7 bases that match TRBD1. Germline V gives CDR1 WSHSY, CDR2 SAAADI. CDR3 length: 16 amino acids. With 5 bases clipped from V and 2 bases from J, the junction kept 10 bases outside the gene matches. CDR3 in DNA: TGCGCCAGCAGTATCCCACAGGGGTCCACCACAGATACGCAGTATTTT. It specifies CASSIPQGSTTDTQYF.

This clone appeared once. The chain uses TRBV28 and TRBJ2-7; 12 bases align to TRBD2. The germline V gene encodes CDR1 MDHEN and CDR2 SYDVKM. This CDR3 is 16 amino acids long. V was pared by 5 bases and J by 0 bases, with 5 bases of the junction left unmatched. CDR3 sequence (DNA): TGTGCCAGCAGTCGCACTAGCGGGAGGATCTCCTACGAGCAGTACTTC. It codes for CASSRTSGRISYEQYF.

This chain uses TRBV9 with TRBJ1-1; 7 bases fit TRBD1. V lost 2 bases to trimming and J lost 0 bases; unmatched junction nucleotides: 4. Germline V gene data show CDR1 as SGDLS and CDR2 as YYNGEE. The CDR3 length is 15 residues. The CDR3 DNA is TGTGCCAGCAGCGTGTCAGGGGGTCTGAACACTGAAGCTTTCTTT. Translation gives CASSVSGGLNTEAFF.

This clone was recorded a few times. The CDR3 coding sequence is TGTGCCAGCAGTTTATCTTGGACCGTGAACACTGAAGCTTTCTTT. Translated: CASSLSWTVNTEAFF. The rearrangement joins TRBV27 to TRBJ1-1; D remains ambiguous. The ends were cut back, 0 bases at V and 0 bases at J, with 8 bases in the middle. Germline CDR1 MNHEY, CDR2 SMNVEV (reference sequence). CDR3 size: 15 residues.

The chain is built from TRBV18 and TRBJ2-7; 10 bases agree with TRBD2. This CDR3 has 18 amino acids. The trim removed 2 bases at V and 0 bases at J, leaving 10 bases unmatched. Per the germline V gene, CDR1 is KGHSH and CDR2 is LQKENI. The CDR3 DNA sequence: TGTGCCAGCTCACCAACACCTAGCGGGAGCGCAAGCTCCTACGAGCAGTACTTC. Encoded protein: CASSPTPSGSASSYEQYF.